This entry features one TCR beta chain sequence. A quantity of about 0.45 to 1 ug RNA underwent reverse transcription using random hexamers. MiXCR, applied by TCRdb to the immunoSEQ multiplex PCR reads, yields one record per CDR3 protein. This sample has about 300,000 distinct CDR3 sequences; approximately 85% occur once, and the top ten carry approximately 0.2%. There are 13 residues in the CDR3. V gave up 11 bases and J gave up 7 bases; unmatched junction bases: 6. CDR1 ENHRY and CDR2 SYGVKD come from the germline V gene. The data were obtained in a study of CD8 T cells in Susac syndrome. The sequence was collected from a human donor with multiple sclerosis. The material sequenced was CD8+ T cells from PBMCs. V is TRBV10-3 and J is TRBJ2-1, with 12 bases lining up with TRBD2. In nucleotides, the CDR3 is TGTGCCGTAGGACTAGCGGGACAAAATGAGCAGTTCTTC. Amino acid sequence: CAVGLAGQNEQFF.